The present T cell receptor beta chain was sequenced within a study of blood T cells in healthy people across ages. Germline V CDR1 and CDR2: SGDLS, YYNGEE. CDR3 length equals 18 residues. The V and J ends lost 0 bases and 3 bases respectively, with 22 bases between them. With a J-beta primer mix and a sample-barcoded 5' primer, a second PCR ran about 7 to 12 cycles. Template switching added a 12-random-nucleotide identifier to every cDNA molecule. The study obtained at least 3 million CDR3-containing paired-end reads from every sample. Via MiXCR, TCRdb re-called the 5' RACE reads, giving one row per CDR3 protein. Among 700,000 to 800,000 distinct CDR3 sequences listed, roughly two fifths were seen once.

The clonotype originates from a woman aged 55 to 70 in good health. The rearrangement joins TRBV9 to TRBJ2-7, with D tentatively TRBD1 or TRBD2 (5 bases each). The specimen sequenced was blood. For the CDR3, the DNA is TGTGCCAGCAGCGTAGGGGGGAGCTCTCCCCGACTTTTCTACGAGCAGTACTTC. This gives the protein CASSVGGSSPRLFYEQYF.